The 27 T cell receptor beta chains below were found in one sample sequenced in a study of PD-L1 blockade in urothelial cancer. TCRdb's copy holds only in-frame clones and misses some; the assay was immunoSEQ multiplex PCR. The repertoire holds about 81,000 clones, with 90% as singletons. The sample was PBMCs, taken around atezolizumab (anti-PD-L1) treatment. Receptors originate from a man between 60 and 75 years old with urothelial cancer.

J is TRBJ2-7 and V is TRBV21-1; TRBD1, as called in the table, went unchecked against the DNA. TRBV21-1 constitutes a pseudogene. The CDR3 runs to 14 residues. The CDR3 region is CAGLTGGLSYEQYF. The DNA of the CDR3 is TGTGCCGGATTGACAGGGGGATTGAGCTACGAGCAGTACTTC.

Here the CDR3 DNA reads TGTGCCAGCAGCCAAGATCCAGGGACAGGGCGTGGCTACACCTTC. Translation: CASSQDPGTGRGYTF. This chain links TRBV4-2 with TRBJ1-2; 9 nucleotides align to TRBD1. CDR3 size: 15 residues. CDR1 and CDR2 from the germline V gene are LGHNA and YNFKEQ. V was clipped by 0 bases and J by 7 bases; unmatched bases: 6.

V and J are TRBV9 and TRBJ2-7; maybe TRBD1 (6 bases). The CDR3 length is 17 residues. V lost 0 bases to trimming and J lost 6 bases, with 22 bases between them. In germline, CDR1 is SGDLS, CDR2 YYNGEE. The CDR3 sequence is CASSVVGKQGPLCEQYF. The CDR3, as DNA: TGTGCCAGCAGCGTAGTAGGGAAACAGGGACCCTTGTGCGAGCAGTACTTC.

The chain carries TRBV9 and TRBJ2-2, with D uncertain. This CDR3 has 15 residues. V lost 2 bases to trimming and J lost 0 bases, with 8 bases between them. Germline lookup yields CDR1 SGDLS and CDR2 YYNGEE. This CDR3 reads CASSVSGTNTGELFF. Here the CDR3 DNA reads TGTGCCAGCAGCGTGTCCGGTACGAACACCGGGGAGCTGTTTTTT.

The V and J genes are TRBV28 and TRBJ2-3; 7 nucleotides line up with TRBD1. V lost 4 bases and J lost 3; bases outside the gene matches: 10. CDR1 is MDHEN, CDR2 SYDVKM, per germline. The CDR3 length is 16 residues. This chain's CDR3 is CASSSPGQAATDTQYF. CDR3 DNA sequence: TGTGCCAGCAGTTCACCAGGACAGGCTGCAACAGATACGCAGTATTTT.

This clone was observed a single time. The chain recombines TRBV7-2 with TRBJ2-1, with 15 bases identical to TRBD2. The CDR3 consists of 16 residues. Germline V lookup: CDR1 SGHTA, CDR2 FQGNSA. V gave up 0 bases and J gave up 8 bases; unmatched junction bases: 2. CDR3 DNA sequence: TGTGCCAGCAGCTTAGCGGGGACTAGCGGGAGGTATGAGCAGTTCTTC. Translating gives CASSLAGTSGRYEQFF.

The CDR3 nucleotides read TGTGCCAGCTCGCGGGTATCTGGGGCCAACGTCCTGACTTTC. As protein: CASSRVSGANVLTF. V usage is TRBV18 and J usage is TRBJ2-6; TRBD2 might be the D (5 bases). V lost 6 bases, J lost 1 base, and 7 bases lay in between. Germline lookup yields CDR1 KGHSH and CDR2 LQKENI. This CDR3 spans 14 amino acids.

The chain recombines TRBV28 with TRBJ1-1, with TRBD1 identical over 8 bases. The CDR3 covers 15 residues. V was pared by 3 bases and J by 1 base, with 4 bases of the junction left unmatched. Germline V lookup: CDR1 MDHEN, CDR2 SYDVKM. CDR3 DNA sequence: TGTGCCAGCAGTTTCTCGACAGGGGAGAACACTGAAGCTTTCTTT. Its translation is CASSFSTGENTEAFF.

The rearrangement joins TRBV13 to TRBJ2-1; D might be TRBD1 (6 bases). The germline gives CDR1 PRHDT, CDR2 FYEKMQ (reference sequence). The CDR3 spans 14 residues. Trimming took off 4 bases at V and 5 bases at J, with 12 bases between the two ends. The CDR3 is CASSSYRTDNEQFF. DNA for the CDR3: TGTGCCAGCAGCTCATACCGGACAGACAATGAGCAGTTCTTC.

This clone was picked up one time. The CDR3 bases are TGCGCCAGCAGCTTGGGTTCTAGGTACCAAGAGACCCAGTACTTC. Its translation: CASSLGSRYQETQYF. The genes are TRBV5-1 and TRBJ2-5; no clear D. The germline gives CDR1 SGHRS, CDR2 YFSETQ. The CDR3 consists of 15 residues. Trimming took off 0 bases at V and 0 bases at J, with 9 bases between the two ends. Using reference TRBV5-1 and TRBJ2-5 for the parts outside the CDR3, the full variable domain is KAGVTQTPRYLIKTRGQQVTLSCSPISGHRSVSWYQQTPGQGLQFLFEYFSETQRNKGNFPGRFSGRQFSNSRSEMNVSTLELGDSALYLCASSLGSRYQETQYFGPGTRLLVL.

This clone was detected once. V is TRBV6-5 and J is TRBJ2-1, with 8 bases matching TRBD2. V dropped 2 bases and J dropped 6; count of bases not matched to a gene: 3. Germline V gene data show CDR1 as MNHEY and CDR2 as SVGAGI. The CDR3 extends over 14 amino acids. The CDR3 nucleotides read TGTGCCAGCAGTTACGACGGGAGGGGCAATGAGCAGTTCTTC. Translation gives CASSYDGRGNEQFF.

This clone was detected only once. The rearrangement joins TRBV4-3 to TRBJ2-3; TRBD2 agrees at 7 bases. This CDR3 has 16 amino acids. Germline V gene lookup returns CDR1 LGHNA and CDR2 YSLEER. After removal of 5 bases from V and 2 bases from J, the junction contained 10 bases not matched to a gene. The CDR3: CASSSGSGALTDTQYF. The CDR3, as DNA: TGCGCCAGCAGCTCAGGGAGCGGGGCCCTCACAGATACGCAGTATTTT.

J is TRBJ2-1 and V is TRBV2, with TRBD2 matching 11 bases. The germline V gene has CDR1 SNHLY and CDR2 FYNNEI. Trimming removed 1 base from V and 7 bases from J; junction bases left unmatched: 3. This CDR3 contains 15 residues. The CDR3 loop reads CASSEGTSGWNEQFF. The CDR3 nucleotides are TGTGCCAGCAGTGAAGGGACTAGCGGGTGGAATGAGCAGTTCTTC.

The chain is built from TRBV2 and TRBJ1-4, with TRBD1 matching over 8 bases. From germline, CDR1 is SNHLY and CDR2 FYNNEI. The junction had 3 bases not matched to a gene; V was cut back by 6 bases and J by 0 bases. The CDR3 loop spans 15 amino acids. The CDR3 coding sequence is TGTGCCAGCAGCTTACAGGGGGCAACTAATGAAAAACTGTTTTTT. The encoded protein is CASSLQGATNEKLFF.

This chain links TRBV5-1 with TRBJ1-1, with D perhaps TRBD1 (6 bases). Trimming removed 5 bases at V and 4 bases at J, with 15 bases between. The CDR3 has 14 residues. Germline assignment: CDR1 SGHRS and CDR2 YFSETQ. DNA of the CDR3: TGCGCCAGCAGAAGGGGGGAGGGTAGCACTGAAGCTTTCTTT. This sequence encodes CASRRGEGSTEAFF.

The V and J genes are TRBV5-4 and TRBJ1-1, with a tentative D call TRBD1 (6 bases). V lost 1 base and J lost 0, with 10 bases in between. This CDR3 has 15 amino acids. The germline CDR1 and CDR2 sequences are SGHNT and YYREEE (reference sequence). CDR3 nucleotide sequence: TGTGCCAGCAGCTTGACCGGGACACTGAACACTGAAGCTTTCTTT. It translates to CASSLTGTLNTEAFF.

CDR3 coding DNA: TGTGCCTGGAGTGTACCCCCCCGGTCTTCGGAGTATTTT. Translated, it gives CAWSVPPRSSEYF. The V and J genes are TRBV30 and TRBJ2-3; no reliable D call. In germline, CDR1 is GTSNPN, CDR2 SVGIG (reference sequence). The CDR3 length is 13 residues. The V end lost 0 bases, the J end lost 13 bases, and 17 bases lay between the germline ends.

This chain joins TRBV19 and TRBJ1-1; 10 nucleotides align to TRBD1. This CDR3 spans 16 amino acids. With V trimmed by 4 bases and J by 5 bases, 10 bases remained unmatched. Germline-derived CDR1 and CDR2 are LNHDA and SQIVND (reference sequence). The CDR3, as DNA: TGTGCCAGTAGTACCATTTGGGACAGGGGAGGGACTGAAGCTTTCTTT. The encoded protein is CASSTIWDRGGTEAFF.

The gene calls are TRBV27 and TRBJ2-1, with 11 bases matching TRBD2. The ends lost 2 bases at V and 5 bases at J; junction bases unmatched: 2. CDR3 length equals 15 residues. Germline lookup yields CDR1 MNHEY and CDR2 SMNVEV (reference sequence). The chain's CDR3 is CASSLLAGGNNEQFF. The CDR3 DNA sequence: TGTGCCAGCAGTTTACTAGCGGGGGGAAACAATGAGCAGTTCTTC.

For the CDR3, the DNA is TGCGCCAGCAGCTTGGATCCAGGGAATAACGGCAATGAGCAGTTCTTC. It translates to CASSLDPGNNGNEQFF. This rearrangement joins TRBV5-1 to TRBJ2-1, with D maybe TRBD1 (5 bases). Trimming cost V 0 bases and J 6 bases, with 16 bases left between them. CDR1 and CDR2 (germline): SGHRS, YFSETQ. The CDR3 contains 16 residues.

The V call is TRBV4-2, the J call TRBJ2-1; 11 positions agree with TRBD2. V trimming: 0 bases; J trimming: 0 bases; junction bases outside the gene matches: 7. Germline V gene lookup returns CDR1 LGHNA and CDR2 YNFKEQ. The length of the CDR3 is 19 residues. The CDR3 bases are TGTGCCAGCAGCCAAGACCTGGGACTAGCGGACAGCTCCTACAATGAGCAGTTCTTC. Residues: CASSQDLGLADSSYNEQFF.

This clone was observed a handful of times. The V call is TRBV7-2, the J call TRBJ2-5, with 11 positions matching TRBD2. Germline lookup yields CDR1 SGHTA and CDR2 FQGNSA. The trim removed 3 bases at V and 1 base at J, leaving 4 bases unmatched. This CDR3 is built from 16 residues. CDR3 DNA: TGTGCCAGCAGCTTTCTAGCGGGAGGTATCCAAGAGACCCAGTACTTC. This translates into CASSFLAGGIQETQYF.

This chain connects TRBV29-1 to TRBJ2-7, with D perhaps TRBD1 (5 bases). The CDR3 runs to 11 residues. With 6 bases removed from V and 1 base from J, the gap between germline ends came to 7 bases. Germline V gives CDR1 SQVTM, CDR2 ANQGSEA. CDR3 DNA sequence: TGCAGCGTCTCAGGGTCCTACGAGCAGTACTTC. Translating gives CSVSGSYEQYF.

This clone appeared a single time. The chain combines TRBV13 with TRBJ2-7; TRBD2 is a possible D gene (5 bases). This CDR3 is built from 15 residues. Trimming took 2 bases from V and 3 from J, leaving 14 bases between them. The germline gives CDR1 PRHDT, CDR2 FYEKMQ (reference sequence). The CDR3 reads CASSLFRAAGYEQYF. The CDR3 region has the DNA TGTGCCAGCAGCTTATTTCGAGCGGCTGGCTACGAGCAGTACTTC. Drawing the rest from reference TRBV13 and TRBJ2-7, the complete variable domain is AAGVIQSPRHLIKEKRETATLKCYPIPRHDTVYWYQQGPGQDPQFLISFYEKMQSDKGSIPDRFSAQQFSDYHSELNMSSLELGDSALYFCASSLFRAAGYEQYFGPGTRLTVT.

The chain links TRBV19 to TRBJ2-5, with D possibly TRBD1 on 6 matching bases. Between the trimmed V and J ends, which lost 1 base and 5 bases, there was a span of 17 bases. The CDR3 is 16 amino acids. The germline V gene encodes CDR1 LNHDA and CDR2 SQIVND (reference sequence). The CDR3, as DNA: TGTGCCAGTAGTATAGTTTTTGTCAGGGGAGTTGAGACCCAGTACTTC. Translated: CASSIVFVRGVETQYF.

J is TRBJ1-1 and V is TRBV5-4; maybe TRBD1 (6 bases). V gave up 0 bases and J gave up 1 base, with 16 bases separating them. The CDR3 contains 17 residues. Germline V CDR1 and CDR2: SGHNT, YYREEE (reference sequence). This CDR3 reads CASSLEGPGASNTEAFF. The CDR3 region has the DNA TGTGCCAGCAGCTTGGAAGGGCCAGGGGCTTCGAACACTGAAGCTTTCTTT.

The chain has TRBV19 and TRBJ1-5, with D possibly matching TRBD1 (6 bases). With 2 bases removed from V and 0 bases from J, the gap between germline ends came to 32 bases. This CDR3 comprises 23 residues. CDR1 LNHDA and CDR2 SQIVND come from the germline V gene (reference sequence). CDR3 residues: CASSIIPWMVTGPQGGSNQPQHF. The CDR3 DNA follows: TGTGCCAGTAGTATAATTCCCTGGATGGTCACCGGGCCCCAAGGGGGTAGCAATCAGCCCCAGCATTTT.